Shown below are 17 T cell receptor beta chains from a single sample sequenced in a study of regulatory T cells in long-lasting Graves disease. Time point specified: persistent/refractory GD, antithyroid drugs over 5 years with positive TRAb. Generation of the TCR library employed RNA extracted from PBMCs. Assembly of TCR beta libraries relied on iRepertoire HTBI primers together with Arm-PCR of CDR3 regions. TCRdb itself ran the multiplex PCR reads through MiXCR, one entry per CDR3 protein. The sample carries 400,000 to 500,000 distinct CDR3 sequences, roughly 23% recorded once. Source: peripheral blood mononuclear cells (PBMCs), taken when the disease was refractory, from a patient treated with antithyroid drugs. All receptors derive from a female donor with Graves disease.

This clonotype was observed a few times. The CDR3 sequence: CASSYSGTTSNQPQHF. CDR3 sequence (DNA): TGTGCCAGCAGTTACTCCGGGACAACTAGCAATCAGCCCCAGCATTTT. V usage is TRBV6-9 and J usage is TRBJ1-5; a weak D match, TRBD1 (6 bases). The CDR3 runs to 16 residues. Germline CDR1 and CDR2: MNHGY and SVAAGI. The V gene lost 3 bases and the J gene lost 0 bases, with 12 bases spanning the gap.

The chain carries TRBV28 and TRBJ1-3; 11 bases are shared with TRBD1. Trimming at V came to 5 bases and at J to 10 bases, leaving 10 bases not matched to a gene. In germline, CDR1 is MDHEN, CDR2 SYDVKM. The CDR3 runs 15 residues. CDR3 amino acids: CASSANPGQGETIYF. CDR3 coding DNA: TGTGCCAGCAGTGCAAACCCGGGACAGGGGGAGACCATATATTTT. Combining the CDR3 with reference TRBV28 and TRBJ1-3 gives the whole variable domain DVKVTQSSRYLVKRTGEKVFLECVQDMDHENMFWYRQDPGLGLRLIYFSYDVKMKEKGDIPEGYSVSREKKERFSLILESASTNQTSMYLCASSANPGQGETIYFGEGSWLTVV.

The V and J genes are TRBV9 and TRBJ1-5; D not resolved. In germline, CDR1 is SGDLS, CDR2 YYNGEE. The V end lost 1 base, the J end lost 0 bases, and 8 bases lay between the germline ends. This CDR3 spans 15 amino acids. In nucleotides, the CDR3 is TGTGCCAGCAGCGTATCTGAGTTTAGCAATCAGCCCCAGCATTTT. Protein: CASSVSEFSNQPQHF.

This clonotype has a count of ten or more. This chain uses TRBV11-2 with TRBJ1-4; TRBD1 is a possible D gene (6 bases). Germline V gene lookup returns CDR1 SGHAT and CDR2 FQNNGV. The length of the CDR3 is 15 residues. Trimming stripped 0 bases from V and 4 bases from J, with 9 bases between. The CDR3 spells CASSLDGQYNEKLFF. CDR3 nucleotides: TGTGCCAGCAGCTTAGACGGACAGTATAATGAAAAACTGTTTTTT. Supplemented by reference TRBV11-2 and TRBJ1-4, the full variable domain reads EAGVAQSPRYKIIEKRQSVAFWCNPISGHATLYWYQQILGQGPKLLIQFQNNGVVDDSQLPKDRFSAERLKGVDSTLKIQPAKLEDSAVYLCASSLDGQYNEKLFFGSGTQLSVL.

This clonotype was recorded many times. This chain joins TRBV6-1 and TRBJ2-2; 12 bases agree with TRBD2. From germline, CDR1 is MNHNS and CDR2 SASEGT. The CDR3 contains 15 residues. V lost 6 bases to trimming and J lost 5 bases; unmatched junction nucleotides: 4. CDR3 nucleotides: TGTGCCAGCAGCTACCTAGCGGGAGGGACCGGGGAGCTGTTTTTT. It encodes CASSYLAGGTGELFF.

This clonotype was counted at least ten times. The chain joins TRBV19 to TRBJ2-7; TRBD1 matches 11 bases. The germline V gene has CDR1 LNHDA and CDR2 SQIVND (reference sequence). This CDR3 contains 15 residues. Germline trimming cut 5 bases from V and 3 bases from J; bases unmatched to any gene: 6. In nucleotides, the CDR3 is TGTGCCAGTAGTTCGGCCGGGACAGGGGGCTACGAGCAGTACTTC. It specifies CASSSAGTGGYEQYF.

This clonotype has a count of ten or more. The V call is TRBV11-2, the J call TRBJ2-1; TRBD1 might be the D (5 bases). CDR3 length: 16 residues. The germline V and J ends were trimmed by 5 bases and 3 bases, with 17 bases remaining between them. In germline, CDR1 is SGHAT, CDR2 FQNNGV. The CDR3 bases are TGTGCCAGCAGCCAGCGACCCAGGGCCTACTACAATGAGCAGTTCTTC. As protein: CASSQRPRAYYNEQFF.

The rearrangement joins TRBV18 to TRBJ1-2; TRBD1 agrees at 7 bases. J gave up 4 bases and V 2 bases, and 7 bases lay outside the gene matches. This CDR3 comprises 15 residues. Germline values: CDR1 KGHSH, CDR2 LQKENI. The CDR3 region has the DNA TGTGCCAGCTCACCATCAGACAGGGCCTCCTATGGCTACACCTTC. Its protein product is CASSPSDRASYGYTF.

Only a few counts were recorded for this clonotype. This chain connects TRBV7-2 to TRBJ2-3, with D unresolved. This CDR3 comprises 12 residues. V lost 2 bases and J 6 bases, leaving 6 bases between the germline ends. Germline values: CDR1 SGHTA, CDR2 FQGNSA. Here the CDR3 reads CASSLSRDTQYF. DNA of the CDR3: TGTGCCAGCAGCTTAAGCCGGGATACGCAGTATTTT.

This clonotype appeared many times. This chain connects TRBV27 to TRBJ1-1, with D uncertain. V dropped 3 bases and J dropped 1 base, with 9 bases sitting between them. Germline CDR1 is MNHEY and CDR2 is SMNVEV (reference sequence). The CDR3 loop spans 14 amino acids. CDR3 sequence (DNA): TGTGCCAGCAGTTTGTCTGGGGAGAACACTGAAGCTTTCTTT. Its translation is CASSLSGENTEAFF.

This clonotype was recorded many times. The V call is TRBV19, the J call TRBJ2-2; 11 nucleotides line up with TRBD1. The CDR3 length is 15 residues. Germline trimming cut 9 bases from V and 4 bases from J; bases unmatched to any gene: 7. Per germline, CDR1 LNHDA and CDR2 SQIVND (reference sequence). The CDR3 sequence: CASSPGTGGTGELFF. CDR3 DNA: TGTGCCAGCAGTCCCGGGACAGGGGGCACCGGGGAGCTGTTTTTT.

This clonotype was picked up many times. Written as DNA, the CDR3 is TGTGCCACCCATGCAGCCCTGGGATATGGCTACACCTTC. Encoded protein: CATHAALGYGYTF. The chain employs TRBV10-3 and TRBJ1-2; D remains unclear. The CDR3 sequence is 13 residues long. Trimming stripped 10 bases from V and 5 bases from J, with 17 bases between. CDR1 and CDR2 from the germline V gene are ENHRY and SYGVKD.

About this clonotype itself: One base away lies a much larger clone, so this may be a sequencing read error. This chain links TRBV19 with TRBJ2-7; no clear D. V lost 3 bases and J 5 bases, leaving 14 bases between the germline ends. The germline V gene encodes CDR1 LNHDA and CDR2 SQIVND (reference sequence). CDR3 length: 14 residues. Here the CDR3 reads CASSINRAAHEQYF. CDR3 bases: TGTGCCAGTAGTATTAATCGCGCAGCCCACGAGCAGTACTTC.

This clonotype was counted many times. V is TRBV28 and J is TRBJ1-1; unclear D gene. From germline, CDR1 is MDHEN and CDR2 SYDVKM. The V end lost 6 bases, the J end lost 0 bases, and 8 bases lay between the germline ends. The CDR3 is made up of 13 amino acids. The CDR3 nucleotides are TGTGCCAGCAGACCCCGACTGAACACTGAAGCTTTCTTT. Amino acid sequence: CASRPRLNTEAFF.

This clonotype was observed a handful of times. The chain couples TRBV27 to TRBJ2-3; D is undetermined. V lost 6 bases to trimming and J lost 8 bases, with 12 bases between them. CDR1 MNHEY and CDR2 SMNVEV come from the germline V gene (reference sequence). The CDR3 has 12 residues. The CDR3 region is CASSASSRTQYF. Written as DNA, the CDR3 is TGTGCCAGCAGCGCCTCGAGCCGTACGCAGTATTTT.

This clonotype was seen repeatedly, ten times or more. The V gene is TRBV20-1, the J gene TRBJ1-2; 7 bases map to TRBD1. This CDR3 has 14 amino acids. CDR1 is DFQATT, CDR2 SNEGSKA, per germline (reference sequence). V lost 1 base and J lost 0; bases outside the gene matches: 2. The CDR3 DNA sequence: TGCAGTGCTAGAGCGGACAGGTCTAACTATGGCTACACCTTC. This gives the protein CSARADRSNYGYTF.

The CDR3 nucleotides read TGCAGTGCTATGGGGGACTACGAGCAGTACTTC. Translating it yields CSAMGDYEQYF. The chain combines TRBV20-1 with TRBJ2-7; D is perhaps TRBD1 or TRBD2 (5 bases each). The germline CDR1 and CDR2 sequences are DFQATT and SNEGSKA (reference sequence). Deletions cut 4 bases from V and 3 bases from J, with 7 bases between. The CDR3 contains 11 residues.